The next 9 T cell receptor beta chains were all read from a single sample in a study of monozygotic twins with inflammatory bowel disease. TCRdb reanalyzed the 5' RACE reads and collapses them to one entry per CDR3 protein, without DNA. Found here are hundreds of thousands of distinct CDR3 sequences; the top ten clones hold 5.6%. The sequenced sample consisted of blood. These receptors all stem from a human donor with ulcerative colitis or Crohn's disease, or a healthy co-twin of an affected twin (not recorded which).

The CDR3 loop is CAISESLSYGNSPLHF. V gene TRBV10-3 combines with J gene TRBJ1-6. The germline gives CDR1 ENHRY, CDR2 SYGVKD. The CDR3 consists of 16 residues.

This chain joins TRBV20-1 and TRBJ2-7; TCRdb's D call of TRBD1 is untestable without DNA. The V gene's germline CDR1 is DFQATT and CDR2 SNEGSKA (reference sequence). This CDR3 contains 12 residues. CDR3 amino acids: CSAGTGGHEQYF.

The V gene is TRBV7-6, the J gene TRBJ2-1; there is no DNA to check the TCRdb D call of TRBD2. The germline gives CDR1 SGHVS, CDR2 FNYEAQ. The CDR3 extends over 15 amino acids. CDR3 in amino acids: CASSLVSGGYNEQFF.

The chain is built from TRBV27 and TRBJ2-7; the D call of TRBD2 rests on TCRdb alone, since no DNA is present to check it. Germline lookup yields CDR1 MNHEY and CDR2 SMNVEV (reference sequence). The CDR3 runs 14 residues. CDR3 sequence: CASNSGLGLGEQYF.

The chain uses TRBV5-1 and TRBJ1-6; checking the TCRdb D call of TRBD1 is not possible without DNA. Germline loops: CDR1 SGHRS, CDR2 YFSETQ. This CDR3 has 16 amino acids. The CDR3 region is CASSLVGARAVSPLHF.

The chain has TRBV7-2 and TRBJ1-2. Germline CDR1 and CDR2: SGHTA and FQGNSA. The CDR3 is 14 residues long. CDR3 sequence: CASSLPPLNYGYTF.

The rearrangement uses TRBV21-1 and TRBJ2-7; TCRdb picks TRBD1, but there is no DNA to check that call. TRBV21-1 is a pseudogene locus. CDR3 length: 14 amino acids. CDR3 region: CATSRGPSSYEQYF.

The V gene is TRBV12-3 or TRBV12-4, the J gene TRBJ1-2; TCRdb calls TRBD1, which cannot be checked without DNA. This CDR3 is 15 amino acids long. This CDR3 reads CASSWITGSNYGYTF.

The V and J genes are TRBV7-8 and TRBJ1-5; lacking DNA, the TRBD1 call made by TCRdb goes unchecked. The CDR3 runs 14 residues. Germline V CDR1 and CDR2: SGHVS, FQNEAQ. The CDR3 loop is CASSVNRGGQPQHF.